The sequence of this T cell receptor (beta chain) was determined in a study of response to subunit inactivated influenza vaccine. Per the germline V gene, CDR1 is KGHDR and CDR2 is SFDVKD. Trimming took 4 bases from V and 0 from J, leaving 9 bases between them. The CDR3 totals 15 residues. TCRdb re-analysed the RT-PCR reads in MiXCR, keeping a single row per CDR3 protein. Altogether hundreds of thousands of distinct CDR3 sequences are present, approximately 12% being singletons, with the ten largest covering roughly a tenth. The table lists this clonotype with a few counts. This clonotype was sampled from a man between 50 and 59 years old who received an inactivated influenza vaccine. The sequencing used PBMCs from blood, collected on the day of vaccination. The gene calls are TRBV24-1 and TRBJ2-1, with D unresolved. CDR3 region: CATSEFGYSYNEQFF. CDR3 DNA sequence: TGTGCCACCAGTGAGTTCGGTTACTCCTACAATGAGCAGTTCTTC.